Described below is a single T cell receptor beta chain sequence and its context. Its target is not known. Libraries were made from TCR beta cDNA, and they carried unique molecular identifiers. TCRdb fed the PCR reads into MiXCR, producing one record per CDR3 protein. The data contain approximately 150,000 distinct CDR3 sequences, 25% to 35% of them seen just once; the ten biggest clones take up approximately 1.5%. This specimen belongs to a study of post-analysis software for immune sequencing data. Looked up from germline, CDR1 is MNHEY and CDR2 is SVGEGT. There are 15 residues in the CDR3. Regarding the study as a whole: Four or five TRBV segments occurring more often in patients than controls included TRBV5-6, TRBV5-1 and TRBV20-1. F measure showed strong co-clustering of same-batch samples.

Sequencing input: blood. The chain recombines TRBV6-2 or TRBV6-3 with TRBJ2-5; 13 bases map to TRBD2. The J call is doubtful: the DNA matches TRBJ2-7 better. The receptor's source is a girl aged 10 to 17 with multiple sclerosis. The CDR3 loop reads CASSSGLAGVSEQYF. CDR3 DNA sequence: TGTGCCAGCAGCTCCGGACTAGCGGGAGTGAGCGAGCAGTACTTC.